This is a list of T cell receptor beta chains from one sample in a study of blood T cells in healthy people across ages. TCRdb analysed the 5' RACE reads with MiXCR anew, one entry per CDR3 protein. The sample holds fewer than 750,000 distinct CDR3 sequences; approximately 52% are singletons and the top ten take about 13%. The sample comprised blood. These receptors were taken from a woman aged 80 or older in good health. The CDR3 runs from the conserved cysteine through the conserved F or W. The order of the fields is clone size, J gene, D gene, V gene, CDR3 DNA, CDR3 protein. D genes are given only for firm matches. Not every row has a clone size; where given, it reads once, few, many or a size class.

few | TRBJ2-7 | TRBD2 | TRBV12-3/TRBV12-4 | TGTGCCAGCAGTTTAGGCGGGCTAGCGGGACTCTCCTACGAGCAGTACTTC | CASSLGGLAGLSYEQYF
NA | TRBJ2-1 | NA | TRBV20-1 | TGCAGTGCTAGCACCGGAGGGTTCGATGAGCAGTTCTTC | CSASTGGFDEQFF
few | TRBJ2-5 | TRBD1 | TRBV24-1 | TGTGCCACCAGTGACCCTTCCCTCCAGGGGGCAGAGATCCAGTACTTC | CATSDPSLQGAEIQYF
many | TRBJ2-7 | TRBD2 | TRBV4-1 | TGCGCCAGCAGCCAAGGGACTAGCGGGAGGGCCTACGAGCAGTACTTC | CASSQGTSGRAYEQYF
few | TRBJ2-7 | TRBD1 | TRBV4-2 | TGTGCCAGCAGCCAAGACCCGACAGGGGGCGGCTCCTACGAGCAGTACTTC | CASSQDPTGGGSYEQYF
many | TRBJ1-2 | NA | TRBV28 | TGTGCCAGCAGTTCGAGCTATGGCTACACCTTC | CASSSSYGYTF
NA | TRBJ1-2 | TRBD1 | TRBV20-1 | TGCAGTGCGACAGGGGGCTATGGCTACACCTTC | CSATGGYGYTF
many | TRBJ2-6 | NA | TRBV15 | TGTGCCACCAGCATCAGCCGCTCTGGGGCCAACGTCCTGACTTTC | CATSISRSGANVLTF
many | TRBJ2-5 | NA | TRBV13 | TGTGCCAGCCGTGGGGCCCCGCAAGAGACCCAGTACTTC | CASRGAPQETQYF
many | TRBJ1-2 | NA | TRBV6-5 | TGTGCCAGCAGTTATTATGGATATGGCTACACCTTC | CASSYYGYGYTF
NA | TRBJ2-7 | TRBD1 | TRBV29-1 | TGCAGCGTTGCGGGACAGGGCTACGAGCAGTACTTC | CSVAGQGYEQYF
many | TRBJ2-7 | TRBD1 | TRBV6-2/TRBV6-3 | TGTGCCAGCATCTCATCCGGGACAGGGGCCTACGAGCAGTACTTC | CASISSGTGAYEQYF
NA | TRBJ2-7 | TRBD1 | TRBV7-2 | TGTGCCAGCAGCTTAGCGGGACAGTCCTCTTACTACGAGCAGTACTTC | CASSLAGQSSYYEQYF
NA | TRBJ2-7 | TRBD2 | TRBV4-3 | TGCGCCAGCAGCCAAGTGCGGGGGATTTACTACGAGCAGTACTTC | CASSQVRGIYYEQYF
many | TRBJ2-7 | NA | TRBV29-1 | TGCAGCGTCATGACAGCACAGAACGAGCAGTACTTC | CSVMTAQNEQYF
NA | TRBJ1-2 | NA | TRBV20-1 | TGCAGTGTAGGCCCGACATATGGCTACACCTTC | CSVGPTYGYTF
few | TRBJ2-1 | TRBD2 | TRBV9 | TGTGCCAGCAGCGTAGGGGTAGCGGGATACCGTGAGCAGTTCTTC | CASSVGVAGYREQFF
many | TRBJ1-1 | NA | TRBV30 | TGTGCCTGGGGCGCAGGGTTCACTGAAGCTTTCTTT | CAWGAGFTEAFF
few | TRBJ1-2 | NA | TRBV12-3/TRBV12-4 | TGTGCCAGCAGTTTGGGGGGCCACGGCTACACCTTC | CASSLGGHGYTF
NA | TRBJ2-7 | TRBD1 | TRBV4-1 | TGCGCCAGCAGCCAAGACAATGCGGGGACAGGGGGCTACGAGCAGTACTTC | CASSQDNAGTGGYEQYF
few | TRBJ1-6 | TRBD1 | TRBV20-1 | TGCAGTGCTATAGCCTTAAGACAGGGACCCAGTTCACCCCTCCACTTT | CSAIALRQGPSSPLHF
NA | TRBJ1-2 | NA | TRBV12-3/TRBV12-4 | TGTGCCAGCAGTTTGAGGCGCAACACTAACTATGGCTACACCTTC | CASSLRRNTNYGYTF
NA | TRBJ1-6 | TRBD1 | TRBV18 | TGTGCCAGCTCACCAATGGGTGGACAGGGAATGCATAATTCACCCCTCCACTTT | CASSPMGGQGMHNSPLHF
NA | TRBJ1-4 | NA | TRBV2 | TGTGCCAGCAACCTCGCCACTAATGAAAAACTGTTTTTT | CASNLATNEKLFF
few | TRBJ2-3 | NA | TRBV6-2/TRBV6-3 | TGTGCCAGCCGCGGGCTCATTGTCGATACGCAGTATTTT | CASRGLIVDTQYF
many | TRBJ2-5 | NA | TRBV7-9 | TGTGCCAGCAGAATTGACCTTACACAAACCCAGTACTTC | CASRIDLTQTQYF
NA | TRBJ2-7 | NA | TRBV20-1 | TGCAGTGCTAGAGAAAATAAACGGGGTGAGCAGTACTTC | CSARENKRGEQYF
NA | TRBJ2-7 | NA | TRBV12-3/TRBV12-4 | TGTGCCAGCAGGTTAGACTACTCCTACGAGCAGTACTTC | CASRLDYSYEQYF
NA | TRBJ1-1 | NA | TRBV15 | TGTGCCACCAGCAGAGATTACGATAACACTGAAGCTTTCTTT | CATSRDYDNTEAFF
few | TRBJ2-1 | NA | TRBV3-1 | TGTGCCAGCAGCCTACTCGGGGTCAATGAGCAGTTCTTC | CASSLLGVNEQFF
NA | TRBJ2-3 | NA | TRBV29-1 | TGCAGCCGATCCAGTGGCACAGATACGCAGTATTTT | CSRSSGTDTQYF
NA | TRBJ2-1 | NA | TRBV20-1 | TGCAGTGCTAGTCGTTTTGCTCCATACAATGAGCAGTTCTTC | CSASRFAPYNEQFF
few | TRBJ2-2 | TRBD1 | TRBV5-1 | TGCGCCAGCAGTCCCGCGGGGACAGGGTTCACCGGGGAGCTGTTTTTT | CASSPAGTGFTGELFF
NA | TRBJ1-4 | NA | TRBV7-9 | TGTGCCAGCAGCTTAGAGGTAGAAAAACTGTTTTTT | CASSLEVEKLFF
NA | TRBJ1-2 | NA | TRBV29-1 | TGCAGCGTGAACCCAGGGGAATCCCACTATGGCTACACCTTC | CSVNPGESHYGYTF
NA | TRBJ2-1 | TRBD2 | TRBV6-1 | TGTGCCAGCAGTGAAGCCCCCATGATAGCGGGGGCTCGGGGTGAGCAGTTCTTC | CASSEAPMIAGARGEQFF
many | TRBJ2-7 | NA | TRBV13 | TGTGCCAGCAGCCTTAACAGGGACACCTACGAGCAGTACTTC | CASSLNRDTYEQYF
NA | TRBJ1-2 | NA | TRBV7-2 | TGTGCCAGCAGCTTAGTGGGGGGGTCCACTAACTATGGCTACACCTTC | CASSLVGGSTNYGYTF
many | TRBJ2-6 | NA | TRBV9 | TGTGCCAGCAGCCCCTTGGGGTTAGCCGGGGCCAACGTCCTGACTTTC | CASSPLGLAGANVLTF
many | TRBJ1-5 | NA | TRBV4-2 | TGTGCCAGCAGCCCCACAGACAGGAGGGGGAATCAGCCCCAGCATTTT | CASSPTDRRGNQPQHF
NA | TRBJ2-7 | TRBD2 | TRBV10-3 | TGTGCCATTAGCGGGGGGGCGGATGAGCAGTACTTC | CAISGGADEQYF
many | TRBJ2-1 | NA | TRBV7-9 | TGTGCCAGCAGCTTAGCGTCGTTCAGGAGCAATGAGCAGTTCTTC | CASSLASFRSNEQFF
once | TRBJ1-1 | NA | TRBV2 | TGTGCCAGCACTACAAGGGGGGGAAACACTGAAGCTTTCTTT | CASTTRGGNTEAFF
NA | TRBJ2-5 | NA | TRBV27 | TGTGCCAGCACCCACGCTCAAGAGACCCAGTACTTC | CASTHAQETQYF
many | TRBJ2-5 | TRBD2 | TRBV7-9 | TGTGCCAGCACCTTCTGGAGCGGGACGGAAGAGACCCAGTACTTC | CASTFWSGTEETQYF
NA | TRBJ1-1 | NA | TRBV6-6 | TGTGCCAGCAGTCACCCCCCCGGCACTGAAGCTTTCTTT | CASSHPPGTEAFF
NA | TRBJ2-1 | NA | TRBV7-2 | TGTGCCAGCAGCTTCGAGACTGGGCGGGTAGGGTATGAGCAGTTCTTC | CASSFETGRVGYEQFF
few | TRBJ2-3 | NA | TRBV18 | TGTGCCAGCTCACCTTTACCTAAGGCGACAGATACGCAGTATTTT | CASSPLPKATDTQYF